This TCR beta chain appears in the sequencing data of a study of lymphopenia after photon versus proton radiotherapy. Overall study findings and caveats: Post-nadir diversity loss with photons came from oligoclonal expansion, particularly CD8+ Temra cells. Post-nadir TCR diversity decline inversely tracked overall survival among those who died. Under photons, naive T cells and diversity fell while effector/memory populations rose. Only patients who died were analyzed for survival; proton advantage is unproven.

Turning to this clone: Its antigen remains unknown.

Sequencing used immunoSEQ multiplex PCR; TCRdb keeps in-frame clones, though not all of them. The data show around 62,000 clones, with 70% to 85% seen just once and approximately 2% held by the top ten. The CDR3 has 16 residues. The trim removed 5 bases at V and 2 bases at J, leaving 8 bases unmatched. The V gene's germline CDR1 is LNHDA and CDR2 SQIVND (reference sequence). The chain carries TRBV19 and TRBJ2-3, with 9 bases matching TRBD2. This receptor was taken from a man in his 60s with pancreatic cancer. The sequences come from peripheral blood, collected from a patient treated with proton-based radiotherapy. The CDR3 loop reads CASSPGLALNTDTQYF. The CDR3 DNA reads as TGTGCCAGTAGTCCTGGACTAGCGTTAAACACAGATACGCAGTATTTT.